Listed below are T cell receptor beta chains from one sample, sequenced in a study of control samples from healthy donors and cancer patients. The data were produced by immunoSEQ multiplex PCR, yet TCRdb's version contains in-frame clones alone and is incomplete. The profile shows about 250,000 clones, roughly 80% of them singletons. Sequenced material: PBMCs. The receptors shown here come from a woman aged 55-69 years with lung cancer. The CDR3 runs from the conserved cysteine through the conserved F or W. A D gene is named only where the DNA matches it firmly. Some rows have no size entry. The others give once, few or many, or a class for an expanded clone.

d_call j_call v_call cdr3_length clone_size cdr3_aa cdr3_nt
TRBD2 TRBJ2-7 TRBV2 14 few CASRLAGGSYEQYF TGTGCCAGCAGACTCGCGGGGGGCTCCTACGAGCAGTACTTC
- TRBJ1-5 TRBV19 16 - CASKEVGGKGYQPQHF TGTGCCAGTAAGGAGGTGGGGGGGAAGGGATATCAGCCCCAGCATTTT
TRBD2 TRBJ2-1 TRBV5-1 20 - CASSFFRLAGITGSYNEQFF TGCGCCAGCAGCTTCTTCCGACTAGCGGGAATTACGGGCTCCTACAATGAGCAGTTCTTC
- TRBJ1-6 TRBV3-1/TRBV3-2 14 few CASSQLGPNSPLHF TGTGCCAGCAGCCAATTGGGGCCGAATTCACCCCTCCACTTT
- TRBJ2-7 TRBV18 18 - CASSRQGGGAGFSYEQYF TGTGCCAGCTCCCGACAAGGAGGGGGCGCGGGTTTCTCCTACGAGCAGTACTTC
- TRBJ1-5 TRBV6-5 14 - CASKEGFSNQPQHF TGTGCCAGCAAAGAAGGCTTTAGCAATCAGCCCCAGCATTTT
TRBD2 TRBJ2-3 TRBV2 14 - CASQASGIRNTQYF TGTGCCAGCCAAGCTAGCGGGATCCGCAATACGCAGTATTTT
- TRBJ1-5 TRBV5-1 15 - CASSFSGQLNQPQHF TGCGCCAGCAGCTTTAGTGGGCAACTCAATCAGCCCCAGCATTTT
TRBD1 TRBJ2-1 TRBV7-9 18 - CASSTLLGGKGSYNEQFF TGTGCCAGCAGCACCCTGTTAGGGGGCAAGGGCTCCTACAATGAGCAGTTCTTC
TRBD1 TRBJ2-7 TRBV28 16 once CASSSPGDRGDGEQYF TGTGCCAGCAGTTCTCCGGGTGACAGGGGGGACGGGGAGCAGTACTTC